These 14 T cell receptor beta chains were all obtained from the same sample, sequenced in a study of blood T cell repertoires in COVID-19 (dated by TCRdb to 2020 to 2022). The library came from the immunoSEQ multiplex PCR assay. The table was pulled from immuneACCESS by TCRdb, which kept in-frame rearrangements only. Such tables lose some clones; where checked, under half of the loss comes from unresolved V genes, and the rest has no known cause. The sample contains fewer than 250,000 clones, more than 60% of them found a single time. The ten most abundant clones make up 9.5% to 15% of the sample. Sequenced input: peripheral blood. The receptors stem from a woman aged 45-65 years with acute or convalescent COVID-19.

The chain carries TRBV9 and TRBJ2-1; D not resolved. The CDR3 has 14 amino acids. Trimming removed 4 bases from V and 10 bases from J, with 18 bases in between. Germline V lookup: CDR1 SGDLS, CDR2 YYNGEE. CDR3 nucleotide sequence: TGTGCCAGCAGCCCTCCCTCGCCTGGCAGGGAGCAGTTCTTC. It is translated as CASSPPSPGREQFF.

The rearrangement links TRBV5-1 to TRBJ1-4; D is perhaps TRBD1 (6 bases). The CDR3 spans 15 residues. Trimming removed 4 bases at V and 7 bases at J, with 17 bases between. Germline V CDR1 and CDR2: SGHRS, YFSETQ. This CDR3 reads CASSQEGVKFEKLFF. In DNA, the CDR3 is TGCGCCAGCAGCCAAGAGGGGGTCAAGTTTGAAAAACTGTTTTTT. The whole variable domain, remainder taken from reference TRBV5-1 and TRBJ1-4, is KAGVTQTPRYLIKTRGQQVTLSCSPISGHRSVSWYQQTPGQGLQFLFEYFSETQRNKGNFPGRFSGRQFSNSRSEMNVSTLELGDSALYLCASSQEGVKFEKLFFGSGTQLSVL.

This clone was recorded many times. The rearrangement joins TRBV28 to TRBJ2-6, with a tentative D call TRBD1 (5 bases). Trimming pared 4 bases from V and 5 bases from J, leaving 15 bases between. The length of the CDR3 is 16 residues. Germline CDR1 and CDR2: MDHEN and SYDVKM. The CDR3 loop reads CASSSPRQGRANVLTF. In DNA, the CDR3 is TGTGCCAGCAGTTCCCCCCGTCAGGGTAGGGCCAACGTCCTGACTTTC. The full variable domain, rest sourced from reference TRBV28 and TRBJ2-6, is DVKVTQSSRYLVKRTGEKVFLECVQDMDHENMFWYRQDPGLGLRLIYFSYDVKMKEKGDIPEGYSVSREKKERFSLILESASTNQTSMYLCASSSPRQGRANVLTFGAGSRLTVL.

This clone was counted only a few times. The chain recombines TRBV27 with TRBJ1-6; D gene ambiguous. This CDR3 region has 17 residues. The V gene lost 2 bases and the J gene lost 3 bases, with 14 bases spanning the gap. CDR1 and CDR2 from the germline V gene are MNHEY and SMNVEV (reference sequence). Here the CDR3 DNA reads TGTGCCAGCAGTTTAAACCGAGGTCGGCTCTATAATTCACCCCTCCACTTT. Protein: CASSLNRGRLYNSPLHF.

This clone has more than one count but fewer than ten. The chain couples TRBV30 to TRBJ1-4, with 9 bases lining up with TRBD1. Germline V gene lookup returns CDR1 GTSNPN and CDR2 SVGIG (reference sequence). This CDR3 spans 15 amino acids. Unmatched junction bases numbered 8, after V lost 2 bases and J lost 7 bases. CDR3 sequence reads: CAWSPAQGAGEKLFF. CDR3 bases: TGTGCCTGGAGTCCTGCACAGGGGGCGGGTGAAAAACTGTTTTTT. Full variable domain (remainder filled in from reference TRBV30 and TRBJ1-4): SQTIHQWPATLVQPVGSPLSLECTVEGTSNPNLYWYRQAAGRGLQLLFYSVGIGQISSEVPQNLSASRPQDRQFILSSKKLLLSDSGFYLCAWSPAQGAGEKLFFGSGTQLSVL.

This clone appeared a few times. The chain links TRBV6-5 to TRBJ1-6, with 8 bases aligning to TRBD1. The CDR3 contains 14 residues. The germline gives CDR1 MNHEY, CDR2 SVGAGI. V lost 9 bases, J lost 1 base, and 2 bases stayed unmatched. The CDR3 coding sequence is TGTGCCAGTGGACAGGGATCCTATAATTCACCCCTCCACTTT. This encodes CASGQGSYNSPLHF.

As regards this clone: One base away lies a much larger clone, so this may be a sequencing read error. This rearrangement joins TRBV6-5 to TRBJ1-2; 9 bases fit TRBD1. Germline trimming cut 6 bases from V and 3 bases from J; bases unmatched to any gene: 2. The CDR3 is 13 amino acids. CDR1 is MNHEY, CDR2 SVGAGI, per germline. This CDR3 is CASSRTGDYGYTF. The CDR3 coding sequence is TGTGCCAGCAGCCGGACAGGGGACTATGGCTACACCTTC.

V and J are TRBV27 and TRBJ2-3, with TRBD1 matching 7 bases. With V trimmed by 4 bases and J by 6 bases, 10 bases remained unmatched. CDR1 and CDR2 from the germline V gene are MNHEY and SMNVEV (reference sequence). The CDR3 extends over 15 amino acids. CDR3 loop: CASSWGQTLIDTQYF. CDR3 DNA: TGTGCCAGCAGTTGGGGACAGACCCTGATCGATACGCAGTATTTT.

This sequence joins TRBV2 and TRBJ1-5; 10 bases fit TRBD1. The CDR3 is 15 residues long. Trimming took 6 bases from V and 5 from J; bases not matched to a gene: 7. Germline loops: CDR1 SNHLY, CDR2 FYNNEI. This CDR3 reads CASRSRTGGDQPQHF. DNA for the CDR3: TGTGCCAGCAGGTCCAGGACAGGGGGGGATCAGCCCCAGCATTTT.

At least ten counts were recorded for this clone. The CDR3 loop reads CASRIIQGAQPQHF. CDR3 nucleotides: TGTGCCAGCAGAATAATACAGGGGGCCCAGCCCCAGCATTTT. The chain uses TRBV2 and TRBJ1-5, with TRBD1 identical over 9 bases. The CDR3 has 14 amino acids. V was pared by 6 bases and J by 7 bases, with 7 bases of the junction left unmatched. Per the germline V gene, CDR1 is SNHLY and CDR2 is FYNNEI.

This clone appeared once. The rearrangement links TRBV12-5 to TRBJ2-1; 9 bases are a match to TRBD2. Germline trimming cut 7 bases from V and 7 bases from J; bases unmatched to any gene: 5. Germline CDR1 reads LGHNT; CDR2 reads FRNRAP. The CDR3 extends over 13 amino acids. CDR3 sequence: CASARLAGNEQFF. CDR3 nucleotides: TGTGCTAGTGCCCGCCTAGCGGGAAATGAGCAGTTCTTC.

This chain connects TRBV6-6 to TRBJ1-3; 7 nucleotides match TRBD1. After removal of 4 bases from V and 6 bases from J, the junction contained 3 bases not matched to a gene. The CDR3 totals 13 residues. CDR1 is MNHNY, CDR2 SVGAGI, per germline (reference sequence). The CDR3 coding sequence is TGTGCCAGCAGTTTAAGGGGGCAAAACACCATATATTTT. It translates to CASSLRGQNTIYF.

This clone turned up a few times. The genes are TRBV7-6 and TRBJ2-1; D perhaps matches TRBD1 (6 bases). The CDR3 length is 13 residues. V was cut by 3 bases and J by 4 bases, with 7 bases left in between. CDR1 and CDR2 from the germline V gene are SGHVS and FNYEAQ. The CDR3 DNA sequence: TGTGCCAGCAGCTTCCAGGGGTACAATGAGCAGTTCTTC. Amino acid sequence: CASSFQGYNEQFF.

The chain uses TRBV7-2 and TRBJ1-3; D gene unclear. Germline assignment: CDR1 SGHTA and CDR2 FQGNSA. V lost 4 bases, J lost 4 bases, and 5 bases lay in between. The CDR3 contains 12 residues. The CDR3 coding sequence is TGTGCCAGCAGCTCGGGGGGAAACACCATATATTTT. Amino acid sequence: CASSSGGNTIYF.